This TCR beta chain was profiled in a study of CDR3 diversity in severe acne. This clonotype was counted at least ten times. TCRdb called the PCR reads again in MiXCR, with one record for every CDR3 protein. The sample yields tens of thousands of distinct CDR3 sequences, around 49% seen once. This CDR3 contains 13 residues. Between the trimmed V and J ends, which lost 1 base and 7 bases, there was a span of 8 bases. Per germline, CDR1 LGHNT and CDR2 FRNRAP. The sequenced sample was blood. The chain employs TRBV12-5 and TRBJ2-1; no firm D call. This sequence was found in a male donor in good health, without acne. The CDR3 bases are TGTGCTAGTGGTTTGGCGTCGAGGAATGAGCAGTTCTTC. This sequence encodes CASGLASRNEQFF.